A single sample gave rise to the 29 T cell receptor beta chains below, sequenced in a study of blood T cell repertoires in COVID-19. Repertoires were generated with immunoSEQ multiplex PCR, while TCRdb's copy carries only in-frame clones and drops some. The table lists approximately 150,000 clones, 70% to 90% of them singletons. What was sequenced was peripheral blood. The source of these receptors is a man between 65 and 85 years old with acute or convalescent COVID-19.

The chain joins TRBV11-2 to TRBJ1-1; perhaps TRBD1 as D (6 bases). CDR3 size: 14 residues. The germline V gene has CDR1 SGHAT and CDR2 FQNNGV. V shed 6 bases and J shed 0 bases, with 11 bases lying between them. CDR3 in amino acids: CASRPGVLNTEAFF. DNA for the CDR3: TGTGCCAGCAGACCAGGGGTCCTGAACACTGAAGCTTTCTTT.

CDR3: CASSYGDGGELFF. The CDR3 bases are TGTGCCAGCAGCTACGGTGATGGCGGGGAGCTGTTTTTT. The chain links TRBV7-3 to TRBJ2-2; no clear D. The germline gives CDR1 SGHTA, CDR2 FQGTGA. The CDR3 length is 13 residues. Trimming cost V 4 bases and J 7 bases, with 10 bases left between them.

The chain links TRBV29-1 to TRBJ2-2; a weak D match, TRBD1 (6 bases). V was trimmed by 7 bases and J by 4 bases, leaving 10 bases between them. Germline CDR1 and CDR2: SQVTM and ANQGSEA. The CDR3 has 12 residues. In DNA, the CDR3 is TGCAGCGGAGGACAGTTCACCGGGGAGCTGTTTTTT. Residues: CSGGQFTGELFF.

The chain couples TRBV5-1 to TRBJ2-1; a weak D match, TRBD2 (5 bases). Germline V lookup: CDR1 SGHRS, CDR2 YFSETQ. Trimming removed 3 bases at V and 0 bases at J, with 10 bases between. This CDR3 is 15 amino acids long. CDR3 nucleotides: TGCGCCAGCAGCTCAGCGGTGGACTCCTACAATGAGCAGTTCTTC. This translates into CASSSAVDSYNEQFF. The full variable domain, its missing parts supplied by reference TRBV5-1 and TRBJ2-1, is KAGVTQTPRYLIKTRGQQVTLSCSPISGHRSVSWYQQTPGQGLQFLFEYFSETQRNKGNFPGRFSGRQFSNSRSEMNVSTLELGDSALYLCASSSAVDSYNEQFFGPGTRLTVL.

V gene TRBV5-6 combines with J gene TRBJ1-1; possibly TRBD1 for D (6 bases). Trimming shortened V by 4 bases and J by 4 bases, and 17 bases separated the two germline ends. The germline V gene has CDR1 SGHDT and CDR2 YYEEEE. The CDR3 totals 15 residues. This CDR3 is CASSIQTTGTTEAFF. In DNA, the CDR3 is TGTGCCAGCAGCATACAGACTACAGGGACCACTGAAGCTTTCTTT.

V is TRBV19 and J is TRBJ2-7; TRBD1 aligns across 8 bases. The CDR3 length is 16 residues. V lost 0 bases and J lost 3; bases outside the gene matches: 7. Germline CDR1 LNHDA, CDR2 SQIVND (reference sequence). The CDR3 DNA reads TGTGCCAGTAGTATAGATCCGTCCAGGGGGCTCTACGAGCAGTACTTC. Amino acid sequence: CASSIDPSRGLYEQYF.

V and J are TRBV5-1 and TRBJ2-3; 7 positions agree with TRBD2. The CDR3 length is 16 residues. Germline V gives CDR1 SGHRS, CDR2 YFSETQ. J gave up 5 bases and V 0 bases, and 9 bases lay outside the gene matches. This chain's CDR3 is CASSLDGGGSQDTQYF. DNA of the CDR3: TGCGCCAGCAGCTTGGACGGGGGAGGGTCCCAAGATACGCAGTATTTT.

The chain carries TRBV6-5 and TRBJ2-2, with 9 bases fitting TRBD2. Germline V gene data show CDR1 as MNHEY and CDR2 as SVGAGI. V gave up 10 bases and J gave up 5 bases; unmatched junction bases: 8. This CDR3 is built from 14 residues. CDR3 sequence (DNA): TGTGCCATCCTCGGCGGGGGGGCTACCGGGGAGCTGTTTTTT. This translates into CAILGGGATGELFF.

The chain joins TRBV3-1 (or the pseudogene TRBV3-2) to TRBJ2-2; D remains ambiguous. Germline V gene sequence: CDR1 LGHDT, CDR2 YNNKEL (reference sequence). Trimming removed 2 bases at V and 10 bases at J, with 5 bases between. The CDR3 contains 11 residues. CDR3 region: CASSQSEELFF. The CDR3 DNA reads TGTGCCAGCAGCCAATCAGAGGAGCTGTTTTTT.

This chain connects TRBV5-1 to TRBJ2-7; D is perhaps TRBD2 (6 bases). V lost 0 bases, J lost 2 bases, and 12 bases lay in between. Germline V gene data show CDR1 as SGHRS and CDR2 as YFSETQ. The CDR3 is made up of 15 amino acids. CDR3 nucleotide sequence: TGCGCCAGCAGCTTGGTTGGAGGGATCCCCTACGAGCAGTACTTC. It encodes CASSLVGGIPYEQYF. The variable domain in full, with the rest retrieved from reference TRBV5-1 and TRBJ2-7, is KAGVTQTPRYLIKTRGQQVTLSCSPISGHRSVSWYQQTPGQGLQFLFEYFSETQRNKGNFPGRFSGRQFSNSRSEMNVSTLELGDSALYLCASSLVGGIPYEQYFGPGTRLTVT.

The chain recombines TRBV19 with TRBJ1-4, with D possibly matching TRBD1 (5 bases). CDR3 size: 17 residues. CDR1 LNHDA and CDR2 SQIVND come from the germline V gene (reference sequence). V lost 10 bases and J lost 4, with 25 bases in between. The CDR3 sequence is CATREGLLWGFNEKLFF. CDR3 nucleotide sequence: TGTGCCACCCGAGAGGGACTTCTATGGGGTTTTAATGAAAAACTGTTTTTT.

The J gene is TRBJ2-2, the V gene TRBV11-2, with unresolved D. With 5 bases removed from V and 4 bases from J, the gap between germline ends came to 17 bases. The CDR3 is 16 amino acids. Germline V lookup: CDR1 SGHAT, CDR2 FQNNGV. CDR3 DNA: TGTGCCAGCAGCCGTAATGGTCCTTCGGGCACCGGGGAGCTGTTTTTT. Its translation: CASSRNGPSGTGELFF.

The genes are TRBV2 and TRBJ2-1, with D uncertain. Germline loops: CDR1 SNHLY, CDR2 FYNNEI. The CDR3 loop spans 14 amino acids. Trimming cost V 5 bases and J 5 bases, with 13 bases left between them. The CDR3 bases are TGTGCCAGCAGTTCCTTGTCTCTAGACAATGAGCAGTTCTTC. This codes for CASSSLSLDNEQFF.

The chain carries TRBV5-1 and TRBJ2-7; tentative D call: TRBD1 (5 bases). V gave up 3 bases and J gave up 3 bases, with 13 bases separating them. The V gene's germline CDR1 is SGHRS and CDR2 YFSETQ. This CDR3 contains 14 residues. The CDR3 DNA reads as TGCGCCAGCAGCTCAAGGCAGGGCTTCTACGAGCAGTACTTC. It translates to CASSSRQGFYEQYF. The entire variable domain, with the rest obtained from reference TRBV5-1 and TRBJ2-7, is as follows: KAGVTQTPRYLIKTRGQQVTLSCSPISGHRSVSWYQQTPGQGLQFLFEYFSETQRNKGNFPGRFSGRQFSNSRSEMNVSTLELGDSALYLCASSSRQGFYEQYFGPGTRLTVT.

CDR3 DNA sequence: TGCGCCAGCAGCCAAGCCGGGACTAGGGGGAACACAGATACGCAGTATTTT. This gives the protein CASSQAGTRGNTDTQYF. This chain uses TRBV4-1 with TRBJ2-3; TRBD2 matches at 8 bases. Germline V CDR1 and CDR2: MGHRA, YSYEKL. Unmatched junction bases numbered 8, after V lost 1 base and J lost 2 bases. The CDR3 consists of 17 residues.

The CDR3 nucleotides read TGTGCCAGCAGCTTAGCAGTGTTTGATTCACCCCTCCACTTT. Its protein product is CASSLAVFDSPLHF. The rearrangement uses TRBV11-3 and TRBJ1-6, with no clear D. CDR1 and CDR2 (germline): SGHNT, YENEEA. This CDR3 has 14 amino acids. The V end was cut by 1 base, the J end by 8 bases, with 9 bases between.

The CDR3: CASSMTDRANEKLFF. DNA for the CDR3: TGTGCCAGCAGCATGACAGACAGGGCTAATGAAAAACTGTTTTTT. The chain uses TRBV3-1 (or the pseudogene TRBV3-2) and TRBJ1-4, with TRBD1 matching 7 bases. The J segment lost 3 bases and the V segment lost 5 bases, leaving 6 bases of the junction unmatched. CDR1 is LGHDT and CDR2 is YNNKEL in the germline V gene (reference sequence). The CDR3 extends over 15 amino acids.

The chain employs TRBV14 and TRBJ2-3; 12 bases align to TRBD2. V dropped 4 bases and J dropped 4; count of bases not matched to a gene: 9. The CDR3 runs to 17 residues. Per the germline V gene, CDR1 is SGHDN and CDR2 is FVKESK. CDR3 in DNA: TGTGCCAGCAGCCGCCGAAGACTAGCGGGAGTAGCAGATACGCAGTATTTT. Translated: CASSRRRLAGVADTQYF.

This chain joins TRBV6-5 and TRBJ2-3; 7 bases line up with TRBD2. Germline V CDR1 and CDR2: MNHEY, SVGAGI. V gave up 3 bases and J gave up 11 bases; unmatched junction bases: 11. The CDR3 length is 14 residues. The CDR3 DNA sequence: TGTGCCAGCAGTTATTTCAAGGGAGGGCCCCAGCAGTATTTT. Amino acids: CASSYFKGGPQQYF.

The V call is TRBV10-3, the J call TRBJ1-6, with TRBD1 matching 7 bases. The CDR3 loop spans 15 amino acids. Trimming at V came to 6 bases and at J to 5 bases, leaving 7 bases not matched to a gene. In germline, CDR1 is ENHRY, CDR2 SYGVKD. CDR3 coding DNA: TGTGCCATCAGGGCTACCGGGACAGATAATTCACCCCTCCACTTT. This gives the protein CAIRATGTDNSPLHF.

The CDR3 DNA reads as TGTGCCAGTAGTATAGTCAGGCAAACCTACAATGAGCAGTTCTTC. Translating gives CASSIVRQTYNEQFF. The chain couples TRBV19 to TRBJ2-1; D uncertain. The germline V gene encodes CDR1 LNHDA and CDR2 SQIVND (reference sequence). With 1 base removed from V and 2 bases from J, the gap between germline ends came to 9 bases. The CDR3 spans 15 residues.

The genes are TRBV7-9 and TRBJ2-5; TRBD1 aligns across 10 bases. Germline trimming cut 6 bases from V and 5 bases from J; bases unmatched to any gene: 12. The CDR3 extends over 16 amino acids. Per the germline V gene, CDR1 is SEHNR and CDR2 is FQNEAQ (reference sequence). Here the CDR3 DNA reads TGTGCCAGCAGGCAATCCGGGGACAGGGGTTGGGAGACCCAGTACTTC. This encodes CASRQSGDRGWETQYF. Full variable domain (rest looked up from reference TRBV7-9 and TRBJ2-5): DTGVSQNPRHKITKRGQNVTFRCDPISEHNRLYWYRQTLGQGPEFLTYFQNEAQLEKSRLLSDRFSAERPKGSFSTLEIQRTEQGDSAMYLCASRQSGDRGWETQYFGPGTRLLVL.

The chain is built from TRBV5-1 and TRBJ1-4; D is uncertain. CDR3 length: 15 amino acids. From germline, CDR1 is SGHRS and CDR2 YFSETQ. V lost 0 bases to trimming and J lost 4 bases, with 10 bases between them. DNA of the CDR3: TGCGCCAGCAGCTTGGCCCCTGACATTAATGAAAAACTGTTTTTT. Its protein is CASSLAPDINEKLFF. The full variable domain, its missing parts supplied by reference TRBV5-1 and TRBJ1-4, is KAGVTQTPRYLIKTRGQQVTLSCSPISGHRSVSWYQQTPGQGLQFLFEYFSETQRNKGNFPGRFSGRQFSNSRSEMNVSTLELGDSALYLCASSLAPDINEKLFFGSGTQLSVL.

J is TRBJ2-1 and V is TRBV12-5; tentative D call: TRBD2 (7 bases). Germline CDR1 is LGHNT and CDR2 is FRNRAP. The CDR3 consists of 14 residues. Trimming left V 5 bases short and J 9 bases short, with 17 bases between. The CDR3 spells CASGIGGPYGEQFF. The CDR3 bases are TGTGCTAGTGGTATCGGGGGGCCTTACGGTGAGCAGTTCTTC.

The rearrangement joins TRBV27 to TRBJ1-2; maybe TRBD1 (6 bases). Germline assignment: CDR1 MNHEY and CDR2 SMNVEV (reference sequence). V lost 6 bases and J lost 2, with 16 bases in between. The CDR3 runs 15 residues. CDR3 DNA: TGTGCCAGCAGGACAGGCCCCACTTACAACTATGGCTACACCTTC. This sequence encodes CASRTGPTYNYGYTF.

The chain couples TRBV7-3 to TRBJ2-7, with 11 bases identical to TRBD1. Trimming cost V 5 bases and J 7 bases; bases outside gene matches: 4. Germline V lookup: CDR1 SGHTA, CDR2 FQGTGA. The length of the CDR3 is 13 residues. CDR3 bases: TGTGCCAGCAGCCCCGGGACAGGGGGTGAGCAGTACTTC. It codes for CASSPGTGGEQYF.

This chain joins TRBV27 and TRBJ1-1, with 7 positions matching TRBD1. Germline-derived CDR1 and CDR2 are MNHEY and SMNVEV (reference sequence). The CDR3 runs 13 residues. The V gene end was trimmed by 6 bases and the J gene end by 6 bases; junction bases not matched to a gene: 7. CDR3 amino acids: CASRQQGGAEAFF. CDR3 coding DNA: TGTGCCAGCAGACAGCAGGGGGGTGCTGAAGCTTTCTTT.

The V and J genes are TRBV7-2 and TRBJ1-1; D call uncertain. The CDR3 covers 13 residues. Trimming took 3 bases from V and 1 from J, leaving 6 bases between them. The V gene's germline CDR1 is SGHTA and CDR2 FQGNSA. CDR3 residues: CASSFNGNTEAFF. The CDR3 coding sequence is TGTGCCAGCAGCTTTAACGGGAACACTGAAGCTTTCTTT.

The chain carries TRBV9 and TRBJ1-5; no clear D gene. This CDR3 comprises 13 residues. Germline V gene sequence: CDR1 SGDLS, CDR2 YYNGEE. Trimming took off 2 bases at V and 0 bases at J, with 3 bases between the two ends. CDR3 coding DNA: TGTGCCAGCAGCGTTCATAGCAATCAGCCCCAGCATTTT. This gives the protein CASSVHSNQPQHF.